One sample yielded the 21 T cell receptor beta chains listed below, sequenced in a study of cytomegalovirus exposure and HLA in healthy donors. Use of 60 Vbeta and 13 Jbeta primers characterized the PCR. The repertoire was sequenced with immunoSEQ multiplex PCR; TCRdb's copy has only in-frame clones and lacks some. The sample lists approximately 190,000 clones, about nine tenths seen once, with over 1% in the top ten. The sequenced sample consisted of PBMCs. These TCRs come from a man aged 25 to 45 in good health and CMV-seronegative.

The rearrangement links TRBV5-8 to TRBJ2-7; D is uncertain. In germline, CDR1 is SGHTS, CDR2 YDEGEE. V was pared by 9 bases and J by 3 bases, with 22 bases between. The CDR3 length is 15 residues. CDR3 amino acids: CATALRHSLLYEQYF. In DNA form, the CDR3 reads TGTGCCACCGCCCTTAGACACTCCCTACTCTACGAGCAGTACTTC.

The gene calls are TRBV10-2 and TRBJ2-5; D unresolved. Per germline, CDR1 WSHSY and CDR2 SAAADI. V lost 0 bases to trimming and J lost 1 base, with 6 bases between them. The CDR3 sequence is 14 residues long. CDR3 in amino acids: CASSESPGQETQYF. CDR3 nucleotide sequence: TGCGCCAGCAGTGAGTCCCCGGGCCAAGAGACCCAGTACTTC.

This clone was observed once. The CDR3: CASSPPRVANTGELFF. Written as DNA, the CDR3 is TGTGCCAGCAGCCCCCCGCGGGTGGCGAACACCGGGGAGCTGTTTTTT. V and J are TRBV7-2 and TRBJ2-2, with a tentative D call TRBD2 (5 bases). The CDR3 extends over 16 amino acids. The V end was cut by 5 bases, the J end by 0 bases, with 13 bases between. The germline V gene encodes CDR1 SGHTA and CDR2 FQGNSA.

V gene TRBV29-1 combines with J gene TRBJ2-7, with a tentative D call TRBD2 (5 bases). CDR3 size: 14 residues. The V and J ends lost 7 bases and 7 bases respectively, with 23 bases between them. Germline V gene lookup returns CDR1 SQVTM and CDR2 ANQGSEA. In nucleotides, the CDR3 is TGCAGCGCTGCTTCGACTATTCATCTGGGGGAGCAGTACTTC. Translation: CSAASTIHLGEQYF.

V gene TRBV4-1 combines with J gene TRBJ2-7; 10 positions agree with TRBD2. From germline, CDR1 is MGHRA and CDR2 YSYEKL. The CDR3 totals 15 residues. V was pared by 6 bases and J by 0 bases, with 5 bases of the junction left unmatched. The CDR3 DNA reads as TGCGCCAGCAGTCTAGCGGGGGACAGCTCCTACGAGCAGTACTTC. This gives the protein CASSLAGDSSYEQYF.

Written as DNA, the CDR3 is TGTGCCAGCAGCATACTCCGGGACAGGTACAATGAGCAGTTCTTC. This encodes CASSILRDRYNEQFF. V gene TRBV5-6 combines with J gene TRBJ2-1, with 8 bases lining up with TRBD1. V lost 4 bases to trimming and J lost 4 bases; unmatched junction nucleotides: 7. The germline V gene encodes CDR1 SGHDT and CDR2 YYEEEE. The CDR3 consists of 15 residues.

The CDR3 region is CSVRAGFTEAFF. In DNA form, the CDR3 reads TGCAGCGTGAGGGCCGGGTTCACTGAAGCTTTCTTT. This chain links TRBV29-1 with TRBJ1-1; D unclear. Trimming removed 6 bases at V and 4 bases at J, with 12 bases between. The germline V gene encodes CDR1 SQVTM and CDR2 ANQGSEA. This CDR3 spans 12 amino acids.

The CDR3 sequence is CASSTRPDLSGNTIYF. CDR3 nucleotides: TGTGCCAGCAGCACTAGGCCGGACCTCTCTGGAAACACCATATATTTT. The J gene is TRBJ1-3, the V gene TRBV7-9, with D unresolved. Trimming stripped 5 bases from V and 0 bases from J, with 14 bases between. Germline values: CDR1 SEHNR, CDR2 FQNEAQ (reference sequence). The CDR3 sequence is 16 residues long.

The chain uses TRBV7-8 and TRBJ2-5, with TRBD2 identical over 14 bases. Germline trimming cut 3 bases from V and 5 bases from J; bases unmatched to any gene: 5. The CDR3 spans 16 residues. Germline V CDR1 and CDR2: SGHVS, FQNEAQ. The CDR3 is CASSFPGLAGVETQYF. CDR3 nucleotides: TGTGCCAGCAGCTTTCCGGGACTAGCGGGAGTCGAGACCCAGTACTTC.

This clone was observed a handful of times. V and J are TRBV6-5 and TRBJ2-3; D ambiguous. Trimming took off 11 bases at V and 7 bases at J, with 10 bases between the two ends. The CDR3 is 10 residues long. Germline loops: CDR1 MNHEY, CDR2 SVGAGI. The CDR3 loop reads CARAPYTQYF. The CDR3 DNA is TGTGCCCGCGCACCCTATACGCAGTATTTT.

The genes are TRBV7-6 and TRBJ2-5, with TRBD1 identical over 9 bases. Per germline, CDR1 SGHVS and CDR2 FNYEAQ. V lost 7 bases and J lost 5; bases outside the gene matches: 8. The CDR3 runs to 14 residues. CDR3 nucleotide sequence: TGTGCCAGCAACCTACAGGGGGCCCCGGAGACCCAGTACTTC. This translates into CASNLQGAPETQYF.

This clone was picked up a small number of times. This rearrangement joins TRBV20-1 to TRBJ2-4, with D hard to call. Trimming removed 0 bases at V and 13 bases at J, with 10 bases between. From germline, CDR1 is DFQATT and CDR2 SNEGSKA (reference sequence). The CDR3 sequence is 11 residues long. CDR3 loop: CSARDLRSQYF. The CDR3 DNA follows: TGCAGTGCTAGAGATCTCAGGTCACAGTACTTC.

The rearrangement links TRBV7-2 to TRBJ2-5, with D possibly TRBD2 on 7 matching bases. Per germline, CDR1 SGHTA and CDR2 FQGNSA. The CDR3 is made up of 14 amino acids. Trimming left V 3 bases short and J 5 bases short, with 13 bases between. In DNA, the CDR3 is TGTGCCAGCAGCTTCCGGACAGCGGGGGAGACCCAGTACTTC. It is translated as CASSFRTAGETQYF.

The chain carries TRBV6-1 and TRBJ1-1; the match to TRBD1 covers 10 bases. The CDR3 consists of 15 residues. V shed 6 bases, J shed 2 bases, and the junction held 6 bases outside the gene matches. Germline values: CDR1 MNHNS, CDR2 SASEGT. The CDR3 DNA sequence: TGTGCCAGCAGAAGGACAGGGGGAACAAACACTGAAGCTTTCTTT. It yields the protein CASRRTGGTNTEAFF.

The chain is built from TRBV13 and TRBJ1-4; D ambiguous. Per the germline V gene, CDR1 is PRHDT and CDR2 is FYEKMQ (reference sequence). V lost 5 bases to trimming and J lost 0 bases, with 13 bases between them. This CDR3 has 16 residues. This chain's CDR3 is CASSHWTDSTNEKLFF. In DNA, the CDR3 is TGTGCCAGCAGCCATTGGACGGACTCAACTAATGAAAAACTGTTTTTT.

The chain joins TRBV2 to TRBJ2-5; 9 bases align to TRBD1. This CDR3 region has 14 residues. Germline CDR1 and CDR2: SNHLY and FYNNEI. V was clipped by 6 bases and J by 5 bases; unmatched bases: 7. CDR3 sequence (DNA): TGTGCCAGCAGCTCACAGGGGGCTGATGAGACCCAGTACTTC. Translated: CASSSQGADETQYF.

The V gene is TRBV7-9, the J gene TRBJ2-1, with 9 bases that match TRBD1. Germline V gene lookup returns CDR1 SEHNR and CDR2 FQNEAQ (reference sequence). The CDR3 has 15 residues. V trimming: 0 bases; J trimming: 4 bases; junction bases outside the gene matches: 1. CDR3 DNA: TGTGCCAGCAGCTTAGCGGGACAGGGTTACAATGAGCAGTTCTTC. As protein: CASSLAGQGYNEQFF.

In this sample, this clone turned up once. The J gene is TRBJ2-5, the V gene TRBV28, with 10 positions matching TRBD1. J lost 0 bases, V lost 2 bases, and 9 bases had no gene match. CDR3 size: 18 residues. From germline, CDR1 is MDHEN and CDR2 SYDVKM. The CDR3 DNA reads TGTGCCAGCAGTTTAACCGGGACAGGGGCCTCGTACCAAGAGACCCAGTACTTC. It yields the protein CASSLTGTGASYQETQYF.

This sequence joins TRBV27 and TRBJ1-5; 9 bases match TRBD1. Trimming cost V 2 bases and J 6 bases; bases outside gene matches: 8. This CDR3 is built from 16 residues. Germline loops: CDR1 MNHEY, CDR2 SMNVEV (reference sequence). The CDR3 protein is CASSLRGQGKGQPQHF. Written as DNA, the CDR3 is TGTGCCAGCAGTTTAAGAGGACAGGGGAAGGGTCAGCCCCAGCATTTT.

This chain connects TRBV9 to TRBJ2-6; D perhaps matches TRBD1 (5 bases). The CDR3 is 16 amino acids. Trimming stripped 2 bases from V and 4 bases from J, with 13 bases between. The germline CDR1 and CDR2 sequences are SGDLS and YYNGEE. The CDR3 region has the DNA TGTGCCAGCAGCGTCTCAACAGGCCACGGGGCCAACGTCCTGACTTTC. Translating it yields CASSVSTGHGANVLTF.

The chain links TRBV15 to TRBJ2-2; D is unclear. With 1 base removed from V and 3 bases from J, the gap between germline ends came to 9 bases. Germline V gene sequence: CDR1 LNHNV, CDR2 YYDKDF (reference sequence). This CDR3 contains 15 residues. The CDR3, as DNA: TGTGCCACCAGCAGAGTAACGGGTTACACCGGGGAGCTGTTTTTT. It translates to CATSRVTGYTGELFF.